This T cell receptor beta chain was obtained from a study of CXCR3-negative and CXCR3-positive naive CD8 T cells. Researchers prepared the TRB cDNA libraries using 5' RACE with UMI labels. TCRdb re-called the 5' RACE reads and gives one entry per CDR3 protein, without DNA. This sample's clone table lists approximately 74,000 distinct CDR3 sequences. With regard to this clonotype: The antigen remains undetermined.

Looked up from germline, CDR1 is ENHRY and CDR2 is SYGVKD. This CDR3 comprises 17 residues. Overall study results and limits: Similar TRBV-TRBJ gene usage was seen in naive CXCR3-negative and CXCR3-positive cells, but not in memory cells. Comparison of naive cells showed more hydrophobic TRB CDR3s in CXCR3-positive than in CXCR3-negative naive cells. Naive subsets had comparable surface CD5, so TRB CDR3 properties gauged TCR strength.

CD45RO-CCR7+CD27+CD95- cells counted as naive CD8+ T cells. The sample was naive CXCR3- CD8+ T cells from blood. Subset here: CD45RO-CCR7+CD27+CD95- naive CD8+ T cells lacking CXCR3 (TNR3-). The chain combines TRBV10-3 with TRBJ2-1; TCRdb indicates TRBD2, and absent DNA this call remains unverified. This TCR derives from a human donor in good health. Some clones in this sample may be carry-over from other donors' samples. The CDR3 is CAIATGLAGVAPSEQFF.